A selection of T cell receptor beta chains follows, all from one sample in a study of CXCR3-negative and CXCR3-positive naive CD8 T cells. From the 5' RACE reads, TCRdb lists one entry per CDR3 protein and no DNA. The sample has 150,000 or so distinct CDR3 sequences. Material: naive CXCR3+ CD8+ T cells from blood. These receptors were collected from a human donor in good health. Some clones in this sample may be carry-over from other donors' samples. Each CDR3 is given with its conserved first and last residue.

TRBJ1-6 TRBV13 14 CASSPRGYNSPLHF
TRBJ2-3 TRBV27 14 CASRHPGQADTQYF
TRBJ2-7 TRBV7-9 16 CASSSSLASSSYEQYF
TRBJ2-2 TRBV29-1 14 CSVAGGKDTGELFF
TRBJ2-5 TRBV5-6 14 CASSLGGPVETQYF
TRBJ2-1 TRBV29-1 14 CSVGGGASYNEQFF
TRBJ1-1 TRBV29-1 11 CSVGVNTEAFF
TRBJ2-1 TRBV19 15 CASSIGLAGGVEQFF
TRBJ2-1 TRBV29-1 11 CSAFSYNEQFF
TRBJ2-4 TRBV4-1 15 CASSQEYGRANIQYF
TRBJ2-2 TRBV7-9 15 CASSAVWTNTGELFF
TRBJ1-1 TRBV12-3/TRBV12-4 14 CASVPWEENTEAFF